One and the same sample provided the 32 T cell receptor beta chains below, sequenced in a study of blood T cell repertoires in COVID-19. Sequenced by immunoSEQ multiplex PCR; TCRdb stores in-frame clones only, minus some. The repertoire holds 150,000 to 200,000 clones, with roughly 79% as singletons. What was sequenced was peripheral blood. The receptors stem from a woman aged 35 to 49 with COVID-19, enrolled during active disease.

CDR3 coding DNA: TGTGCCAGCAGTTCCCCCGGGGGGAGCCTCCACGAGCAGTACTTC. Its protein product is CASSSPGGSLHEQYF. The chain carries TRBV27 and TRBJ2-7; 7 nucleotides line up with TRBD2. Germline assignment: CDR1 MNHEY and CDR2 SMNVEV (reference sequence). After removal of 4 bases from V and 5 bases from J, the junction contained 11 bases not matched to a gene. The CDR3 contains 15 residues.

The rearrangement links TRBV7-9 to TRBJ2-7; D is perhaps TRBD2 (5 bases). In germline, CDR1 is SEHNR, CDR2 FQNEAQ (reference sequence). This CDR3 contains 17 residues. V gave up 2 bases and J gave up 0 bases, with 17 bases separating them. Here the CDR3 reads CASSLYLGVRSSYEQYF. The CDR3 nucleotides are TGTGCCAGCAGCTTATATCTCGGGGTCAGAAGCTCCTACGAGCAGTACTTC.

This clone was counted once. This sequence joins TRBV9 and TRBJ1-2; D gene uncertain. The CDR3 has 15 residues. V was cut by 4 bases and J by 4 bases, with 17 bases left in between. Germline CDR1 SGDLS, CDR2 YYNGEE. DNA for the CDR3: TGTGCCAGCAGCCCTTCCGGGAATAGTTTCTATGGCTACACCTTC. Its protein product is CASSPSGNSFYGYTF. The full variable domain, rest sourced from reference TRBV9 and TRBJ1-2, is DSGVTQTPKHLITATGQRVTLRCSPRSGDLSVYWYQQSLDQGLQFLIQYYNGEERAKGNILERFSAQQFPDLHSELNLSSLELGDSALYFCASSPSGNSFYGYTFGSGTRLTVV.

The chain employs TRBV7-3 and TRBJ2-1; 12 bases are shared with TRBD2. The CDR3 has 14 amino acids. From germline, CDR1 is SGHTA and CDR2 FQGTGA. V trimming: 4 bases; J trimming: 9 bases; junction bases outside the gene matches: 4. This CDR3 is CASSSSGRGGEQFF. The CDR3 nucleotides read TGTGCCAGCAGCTCTAGCGGGAGGGGAGGTGAGCAGTTCTTC.

This sequence joins TRBV27 and TRBJ1-5; D might be TRBD1 (6 bases). The CDR3 extends over 14 amino acids. The V end was cut by 9 bases, the J end by 0 bases, with 12 bases between. Germline V CDR1 and CDR2: MNHEY, SMNVEV (reference sequence). CDR3 bases: TGTGCCAGGCGACAGGTGTATAGCAATCAGCCCCAGCATTTT. It translates to CARRQVYSNQPQHF.

The chain couples TRBV19 to TRBJ1-5; 8 bases match TRBD1. CDR3 length equals 13 residues. J gave up 11 bases and V 5 bases, and 8 bases lay outside the gene matches. The germline CDR1 and CDR2 sequences are LNHDA and SQIVND (reference sequence). CDR3 nucleotide sequence: TGTGCCAGTAGTGGACAGGGCGCCCCGGCCCAGCATTTT. This gives the protein CASSGQGAPAQHF.

This clone appeared once. The chain is built from TRBV4-1 and TRBJ1-5; D unclear. V shed 0 bases and J shed 1 base, with 13 bases lying between them. CDR1 MGHRA and CDR2 YSYEKL come from the germline V gene. This CDR3 is built from 17 residues. The CDR3 DNA sequence: TGCGCCAGCAGCCAAGATCTTGGCGGGATCAGCAATCAGCCCCAGCATTTT. This gives the protein CASSQDLGGISNQPQHF.

The rearrangement joins TRBV15 to TRBJ2-1; D perhaps matches TRBD2 (6 bases). CDR3 length: 18 amino acids. Germline-derived CDR1 and CDR2 are LNHNV and YYDKDF (reference sequence). Trimming took off 0 bases at V and 7 bases at J, with 22 bases between the two ends. CDR3 region: CATSREPVGLTARNEQFF. The CDR3 region has the DNA TGTGCCACCAGCAGAGAGCCAGTGGGACTCACCGCGCGGAATGAGCAGTTCTTC.

V gene TRBV19 combines with J gene TRBJ1-5, with 11 nucleotides matching TRBD1. The germline CDR1 and CDR2 sequences are LNHDA and SQIVND (reference sequence). Unmatched junction bases numbered 15, after V lost 4 bases and J lost 4 bases. The CDR3 extends over 19 amino acids. The CDR3 nucleotides read TGTGCCAGTAGTACATCCCGTCCCTCTGGGACAGGGGGTAATCAGCCCCAGCATTTT. Translated: CASSTSRPSGTGGNQPQHF.

This chain links TRBV14 with TRBJ1-3, with a tentative D call TRBD1 (5 bases). V lost 4 bases to trimming and J lost 4 bases, with 17 bases between them. This CDR3 has 16 residues. Germline CDR1 SGHDN, CDR2 FVKESK. The CDR3 DNA follows: TGTGCCAGCAGCCCCCGAACCGGGACTACCGGAAACACCATATATTTT. Its translation is CASSPRTGTTGNTIYF.

CDR3: CASSLGGGFSSYEQYF. CDR3 nucleotide sequence: TGTGCCAGCAGCTTAGGCGGGGGCTTCAGCTCCTACGAGCAGTACTTC. This sequence joins TRBV7-9 and TRBJ2-7; D is perhaps TRBD2 (7 bases). Between the trimmed V and J ends, which lost 1 base and 0 bases, there was a span of 13 bases. CDR3 length: 16 amino acids. The germline V gene encodes CDR1 SEHNR and CDR2 FQNEAQ (reference sequence).

The chain joins TRBV9 to TRBJ1-6; D remains ambiguous. CDR1 is SGDLS, CDR2 YYNGEE, per germline. The CDR3 is 12 amino acids. Between the trimmed V and J ends, which lost 0 bases and 9 bases, there was a span of 4 bases. CDR3 nucleotides: TGTGCCAGCAGCGTAGCGGGTTCACCCCTCCACTTT. This gives the protein CASSVAGSPLHF.

With respect to this clone: Other DNA sequences of this sample code for an identical CDR3. J is TRBJ2-3 and V is TRBV5-1; 7 bases match TRBD2. V lost 0 bases and J lost 3; bases outside the gene matches: 1. The CDR3 runs to 14 residues. Germline V lookup: CDR1 SGHRS, CDR2 YFSETQ. This CDR3 reads CASSLAGGTDTQYF. CDR3 nucleotide sequence: TGCGCCAGCAGCTTGGCGGGAGGAACAGATACGCAGTATTTT.

This clone was seen once. Here the CDR3 DNA reads TGTGCCAGCAAGAGGGATAGCAATCAGCCCCAGCATTTT. Protein product: CASKRDSNQPQHF. The rearrangement links TRBV6-5 to TRBJ1-5; D is undetermined. V lost 7 bases to trimming and J lost 0 bases, with 7 bases between them. This CDR3 has 13 residues. Germline V gene sequence: CDR1 MNHEY, CDR2 SVGAGI.

The rearrangement links TRBV5-4 to TRBJ1-1; a possible D gene is TRBD1 (5 bases). CDR3 length: 13 residues. V lost 4 bases to trimming and J lost 4 bases, with 11 bases between them. Germline V gives CDR1 SGHNT, CDR2 YYREEE (reference sequence). The CDR3 protein is CASSHTGTTEAFF. The CDR3 DNA is TGTGCCAGCAGCCACACAGGTACCACTGAAGCTTTCTTT.

Sample share makes this clone medium-sized (0.01 to 0.1%). The rearrangement links TRBV16 to TRBJ2-7; maybe TRBD1 (5 bases). CDR3 length equals 15 residues. Germline V gene data show CDR1 as KGHSY and CDR2 as FQNENV. The ends were cut back, 0 bases at V and 6 bases at J, with 15 bases in the middle. In DNA form, the CDR3 reads TGTGCCAGCAGCCAATCGGGCAGGGCAACCTCCGAGCAGTACGTC. Encoded protein: CASSQSGRATSEQYV.

The chain recombines TRBV15 with TRBJ2-1; no firm D call. This CDR3 contains 13 residues. V was trimmed by 1 base and J by 9 bases, leaving 10 bases between them. Germline CDR1 and CDR2: LNHNV and YYDKDF (reference sequence). CDR3 nucleotide sequence: TGTGCCACCAGCAGAGGTGGAGTCCTTGAGCAGTTCTTC. Its protein is CATSRGGVLEQFF.

The gene calls are TRBV13 and TRBJ1-1; D possibly corresponds to TRBD1 (5 bases). V was pared by 7 bases and J by 8 bases, with 14 bases between. CDR3 length: 12 amino acids. Germline CDR1 PRHDT, CDR2 FYEKMQ (reference sequence). The CDR3 protein is CASTLGGGEAFF. The CDR3 DNA sequence: TGTGCCAGCACCCTCGGCGGGGGGGAAGCTTTCTTT.

The chain combines TRBV4-1 with TRBJ2-2, with 7 bases that match TRBD2. Germline-derived CDR1 and CDR2 are MGHRA and YSYEKL. The length of the CDR3 is 16 residues. V lost 5 bases, J lost 0 bases, and 6 bases stayed unmatched. The CDR3 reads CASSFTSASNTGELFF. Here the CDR3 DNA reads TGCGCCAGCAGCTTTACTAGCGCATCGAACACCGGGGAGCTGTTTTTT.

This clone was observed a few times. DNA of the CDR3: TGTGCCAGCAGTACGACAGGTAACGAGCAGTACTTC. Translating it yields CASSTTGNEQYF. The chain is built from TRBV5-5 and TRBJ2-7, with D perhaps TRBD1 (6 bases). Germline CDR1 and CDR2: SGHKS and YYEKEE (reference sequence). The V end was cut by 5 bases, the J end by 5 bases, with 11 bases between. The CDR3 is 12 amino acids.

The chain has TRBV24-1 and TRBJ1-3; tentative D call: TRBD1 (5 bases). The CDR3 is 18 residues long. The germline V gene encodes CDR1 KGHDR and CDR2 SFDVKD. V was clipped by 0 bases and J by 2 bases, with 16 bases between them. In DNA, the CDR3 is TGTGCCACCAGTGATTTGAATGGCAGGGTAGTCACTGGAAACACCATATATTTT. This gives the protein CATSDLNGRVVTGNTIYF.

This clone occurred once. This chain connects TRBV5-6 to TRBJ2-5; no clear D. The V gene's germline CDR1 is SGHDT and CDR2 YYEEEE. This CDR3 is built from 12 residues. V gave up 1 base and J gave up 4 bases, with 5 bases separating them. CDR3 amino acids: CASSLYGETQYF. CDR3 nucleotide sequence: TGTGCCAGCAGCTTGTACGGAGAGACCCAGTACTTC.

This chain uses TRBV5-8 with TRBJ2-1; D unresolved. Trimming removed 0 bases at V and 7 bases at J, with 11 bases between. Germline V gives CDR1 SGHTS, CDR2 YDEGEE. This CDR3 is built from 14 residues. The CDR3 DNA reads TGTGCCAGCAGCTTGGAGTCCGGGTGGAATGAGCAGTTCTTC. Translation: CASSLESGWNEQFF.

This chain uses TRBV6-2 or TRBV6-3 with TRBJ2-1; TRBD2 agrees at 12 bases. CDR3 length: 16 amino acids. Germline trimming cut 1 base from V and 4 bases from J; bases unmatched to any gene: 2. Germline loops: CDR1 MNHEY, CDR2 SVGEGT. CDR3 sequence (DNA): TGTGCCAGCAGTTACTTGGGACTAGCGGGTTACAATGAGCAGTTCTTC. This gives the protein CASSYLGLAGYNEQFF.

This chain connects TRBV6-5 to TRBJ2-7; 8 bases map to TRBD2. Germline CDR1 and CDR2: MNHEY and SVGAGI. CDR3 size: 13 residues. V was clipped by 6 bases and J by 2 bases; unmatched bases: 3. The CDR3 sequence is CASRLADTYEQYF. The CDR3 DNA reads as TGTGCCAGCAGACTAGCGGACACCTACGAGCAGTACTTC.

The J gene is TRBJ2-7, the V gene TRBV20-1; D not resolved. Between the trimmed V and J ends, which lost 0 bases and 7 bases, there was a span of 4 bases. The CDR3 has 10 residues. The germline CDR1 and CDR2 sequences are DFQATT and SNEGSKA (reference sequence). CDR3 sequence: CSARDLEQYF. The CDR3 DNA reads as TGCAGTGCTAGAGATCTAGAGCAGTACTTC.

The genes are TRBV6-5 and TRBJ2-2; D call uncertain. The CDR3 is made up of 12 amino acids. Germline CDR1 and CDR2: MNHEY and SVGAGI. The V end was cut by 6 bases, the J end by 7 bases, with 9 bases between. The DNA for the CDR3 is TGTGCCAGCAGCATAAACGGCGGGGAGCTGTTTTTT. Its protein is CASSINGGELFF.

The rearrangement links TRBV19 to TRBJ1-4; TRBD1 aligns across 9 bases. CDR1 and CDR2 (germline): LNHDA, SQIVND (reference sequence). The CDR3 runs 14 residues. Trimming removed 7 bases from V and 6 bases from J; junction bases left unmatched: 6. The chain's CDR3 is CASNARDRDEKLFF. CDR3 nucleotides: TGTGCCAGTAACGCAAGGGACAGGGATGAAAAACTGTTTTTT.

This clone was detected only a few times. The V call is TRBV7-9, the J call TRBJ1-1; TRBD1 matches 11 bases. The V and J ends lost 6 bases and 4 bases, in that order; junction bases with no gene match: 10. This CDR3 region has 16 residues. Germline V gives CDR1 SEHNR, CDR2 FQNEAQ (reference sequence). The CDR3 here is CASRPNIGTGGTEAFF. The CDR3 nucleotides read TGTGCCAGCAGACCGAACATTGGGACAGGGGGCACTGAAGCTTTCTTT. Supplemented by reference TRBV7-9 and TRBJ1-1, the full variable domain reads DTGVSQNPRHKITKRGQNVTFRCDPISEHNRLYWYRQTLGQGPEFLTYFQNEAQLEKSRLLSDRFSAERPKGSFSTLEIQRTEQGDSAMYLCASRPNIGTGGTEAFFGQGTRLTVV.

This clone was seen a few times. V gene TRBV7-8 combines with J gene TRBJ2-3, with 9 bases aligning to TRBD1. Unmatched junction bases numbered 5, after V lost 2 bases and J lost 5 bases. Germline loops: CDR1 SGHVS, CDR2 FQNEAQ. This CDR3 is 15 amino acids long. In DNA form, the CDR3 reads TGTGCCAGCAGCTTACTAACAGGGGGCCTAGATACGCAGTATTTT. It specifies CASSLLTGGLDTQYF.

The rearrangement joins TRBV5-6 to TRBJ1-2, with D perhaps TRBD1 (6 bases). CDR1 SGHDT and CDR2 YYEEEE come from the germline V gene. There are 15 residues in the CDR3. The ends were cut back, 3 bases at V and 0 bases at J, with 12 bases in the middle. The CDR3 protein is CASSWTADSNYGYTF. The DNA for the CDR3 is TGTGCCAGCAGCTGGACAGCAGACTCTAACTATGGCTACACCTTC.

J is TRBJ1-1 and V is TRBV18; D is unresolved. The germline V and J ends were trimmed by 3 bases and 5 bases, with 4 bases remaining between them. CDR1 and CDR2 (germline): KGHSH, LQKENI. The CDR3 consists of 11 residues. The CDR3 sequence: CASSPRTEAFF. The CDR3 nucleotides read TGTGCCAGCTCACCGAGAACTGAAGCTTTCTTT.